These 15 T cell receptor beta chains were all obtained from the same sample, sequenced in a study of CD8+ T cells in alopecia areata. Treatment reported: oral pan-JAK inhibitor, 5-10 mg twice daily. After isolation, RNA underwent reverse transcription to generate cDNA as the sequencing template. Measured with immunoSEQ multiplex PCR; TCRdb has only the in-frame clones, and not every one. The sample shows fewer than 100,000 clones, about 71% of them seen only once. The specimen was CD8+ T cells sorted from blood, collected around week 42, from a patient treated with tofacitinib. The receptors were gathered from a human donor with alopecia areata.

The CDR3 DNA follows: TGCAGCGTCGCCAAGGGACAGGGGGTCGCCGGGGAGCTGTTTTTT. Residues: CSVAKGQGVAGELFF. This rearrangement joins TRBV29-1 to TRBJ2-2; 11 nucleotides match TRBD1. V gave up 6 bases and J gave up 6 bases; unmatched junction bases: 9. This CDR3 spans 15 amino acids. From germline, CDR1 is SQVTM and CDR2 ANQGSEA.

This clone was counted between two and nine times. V usage is TRBV28 and J usage is TRBJ2-3, with D possibly matching TRBD2 (6 bases). V was pared by 2 bases and J by 2 bases, with 17 bases between. The CDR3 spans 17 residues. Germline CDR1 MDHEN, CDR2 SYDVKM. The CDR3 sequence: CASSLGSGPGDTDTQYF. CDR3 nucleotides: TGTGCCAGCAGTTTAGGGAGCGGGCCTGGGGACACAGATACGCAGTATTTT.

The chain uses TRBV7-9 and TRBJ1-1, with D possibly being TRBD1 (5 bases). The germline V gene encodes CDR1 SEHNR and CDR2 FQNEAQ (reference sequence). V lost 1 base, J lost 1 base, and 7 bases lay in between. This CDR3 contains 14 residues. The CDR3 reads CASSLDTGNTEAFF. The CDR3 coding sequence is TGTGCCAGCAGCTTAGACACAGGGAACACTGAAGCTTTCTTT.

V is TRBV6-5 and J is TRBJ1-2; D not resolved. V was clipped by 6 bases and J by 6 bases, with 17 bases between them. The germline V gene encodes CDR1 MNHEY and CDR2 SVGAGI. The CDR3 contains 14 residues. CDR3: CASSYGVGLDGYTF. CDR3 sequence (DNA): TGTGCCAGCAGCTACGGGGTCGGCCTGGATGGCTACACCTTC.

The chain links TRBV4-1 to TRBJ1-1; D possibly corresponds to TRBD1 (5 bases). The CDR3 has 13 residues. V was cut by 5 bases and J by 1 base, with 8 bases left in between. CDR1 and CDR2 (germline): MGHRA, YSYEKL. The CDR3 sequence is CASSFDRNTEAFF. DNA for the CDR3: TGCGCCAGCAGCTTTGACAGGAACACTGAAGCTTTCTTT.

CDR3 residues: CASSIGTATEAFF. The CDR3 DNA is TGTGCCAGTAGTATAGGGACCGCCACTGAAGCTTTCTTT. The chain is built from TRBV19 and TRBJ1-1; the D is unclear. The CDR3 covers 13 residues. CDR1 is LNHDA and CDR2 is SQIVND in the germline V gene (reference sequence). The ends were cut back, 1 base at V and 4 bases at J, with 7 bases in the middle.

This sequence joins TRBV7-9 and TRBJ2-1, with 7 bases lining up with TRBD2. Looked up from germline, CDR1 is SEHNR and CDR2 is FQNEAQ (reference sequence). V lost 3 bases, J lost 4 bases, and 12 bases stayed unmatched. The CDR3 length is 17 residues. The CDR3 region has the DNA TGTGCCAGCAGCTTCCCCCGACTAGAAGCGGGGTACAATGAGCAGTTCTTC. This translates into CASSFPRLEAGYNEQFF.

This clone appeared a few times. The chain couples TRBV30 to TRBJ2-7; 11 nucleotides agree with TRBD2. The germline CDR1 and CDR2 sequences are GTSNPN and SVGIG (reference sequence). CDR3 length equals 15 residues. V lost 5 bases to trimming and J lost 1 base; unmatched junction nucleotides: 7. The CDR3, as DNA: TGTGCCTGGGCGGACCTAGCGGGAGGTTCCTACGAGCAGTACTTC. This gives the protein CAWADLAGGSYEQYF.

The chain is built from TRBV4-3 and TRBJ1-1; D might be TRBD1 (5 bases). The CDR3 covers 14 residues. The germline V gene encodes CDR1 LGHNA and CDR2 YSLEER. Trimming took off 1 base at V and 1 base at J, with 7 bases between the two ends. The DNA for the CDR3 is TGCGCCAGCAGCCAAGGTAGGGGGAACACTGAAGCTTTCTTT. Protein sequence: CASSQGRGNTEAFF.

J is TRBJ2-1 and V is TRBV15; tentatively, D is TRBD2 (6 bases). The CDR3 loop spans 13 amino acids. CDR1 and CDR2 from the germline V gene are LNHNV and YYDKDF (reference sequence). Between the trimmed V and J ends, which lost 7 bases and 7 bases, there was a span of 14 bases. CDR3 protein: CATTDRRGNEQFF. The CDR3 nucleotides are TGTGCCACCACCGATCGGAGGGGTAATGAGCAGTTCTTC.

The chain recombines TRBV2 with TRBJ1-5; D ambiguous. The CDR3 has 13 amino acids. Germline V gives CDR1 SNHLY, CDR2 FYNNEI. The germline V and J ends were trimmed by 1 base and 4 bases, with 5 bases remaining between them. The CDR3 here is CASSEGVNQPQHF. For the CDR3, the DNA is TGTGCCAGCAGTGAAGGCGTTAATCAGCCCCAGCATTTT.

The chain combines TRBV27 with TRBJ2-7, with D tentatively TRBD1 (5 bases). Germline lookup yields CDR1 MNHEY and CDR2 SMNVEV (reference sequence). The ends were cut back, 0 bases at V and 0 bases at J, with 12 bases in the middle. CDR3 size: 16 residues. CDR3 region: CASSLSWTRSSYEQYF. CDR3 bases: TGTGCCAGCAGTTTATCGTGGACAAGATCCTCCTACGAGCAGTACTTC.

The V and J genes are TRBV6-6 and TRBJ2-7; tentatively, D is TRBD1 (6 bases). V was trimmed by 8 bases and J by 7 bases, leaving 27 bases between them. The CDR3 runs to 16 residues. Germline V gene data show CDR1 as MNHNY and CDR2 as SVGAGI (reference sequence). The CDR3 region is CASVPAWDTLRLEQYF. The DNA for the CDR3 is TGTGCCAGCGTCCCAGCCTGGGACACCCTACGCTTGGAGCAGTACTTC.

The chain has TRBV5-1 and TRBJ2-1, with D unresolved. The CDR3 consists of 12 residues. V dropped 3 bases and J dropped 7 bases, with 8 bases sitting between them. Germline V CDR1 and CDR2: SGHRS, YFSETQ. Here the CDR3 DNA reads TGCGCCAGCAGCTGGCAGGATAATGAGCAGTTCTTC. Its protein product is CASSWQDNEQFF.

The V and J genes are TRBV25-1 and TRBJ2-7, with D tentatively TRBD1 (5 bases). This CDR3 spans 11 amino acids. Germline lookup yields CDR1 MGHDK and CDR2 SYGVNS. V dropped 6 bases and J dropped 3 bases, with 6 bases sitting between them. The CDR3 here is CASRTGYEQYF. The DNA of the CDR3 is TGTGCCAGCAGAACAGGCTACGAGCAGTACTTC.